In its sample, the clone carrying this T cell receptor beta chain was seen a few times. The sample belongs to a study of T-cell memory formation after mild COVID-19. From the 5' RACE reads, TCRdb called clonotypes with MiXCR, one entry per CDR3 protein. This sample has about 400,000 distinct CDR3 sequences, with approximately 15% found just once. The sample was PBMCs or a T cell subset sorted from them (not recorded which). The TCR originated in a man aged 18 to 29 who had mild COVID-19 (a few samples of this study predate the infection). Cell type and time point are not known.

The CDR3: CASSQGDFTEAFF. CDR3 bases: TGCGCCAGCAGCCAAGGGGATTTCACTGAAGCTTTCTTT. This rearrangement joins TRBV4-1 to TRBJ1-1; D gene ambiguous. The CDR3 spans 13 residues. Germline assignment: CDR1 MGHRA and CDR2 YSYEKL. Trimming removed 1 base at V and 4 bases at J, with 7 bases between.